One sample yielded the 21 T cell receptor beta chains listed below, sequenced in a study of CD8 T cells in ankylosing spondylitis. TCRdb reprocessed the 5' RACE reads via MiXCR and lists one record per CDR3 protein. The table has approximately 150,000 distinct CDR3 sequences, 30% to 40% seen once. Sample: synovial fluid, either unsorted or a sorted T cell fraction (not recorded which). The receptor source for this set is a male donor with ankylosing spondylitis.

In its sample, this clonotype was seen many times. CDR3 loop: CASTSRGISGNTIYF. The CDR3, as DNA: TGTGCCAGCACCTCAAGGGGGATCTCTGGAAACACCATATATTTT. This chain connects TRBV12-3 or TRBV12-4 to TRBJ1-3; maybe TRBD1 (6 bases). This CDR3 has 15 amino acids. Trimming removed 7 bases at V and 0 bases at J, with 13 bases between.

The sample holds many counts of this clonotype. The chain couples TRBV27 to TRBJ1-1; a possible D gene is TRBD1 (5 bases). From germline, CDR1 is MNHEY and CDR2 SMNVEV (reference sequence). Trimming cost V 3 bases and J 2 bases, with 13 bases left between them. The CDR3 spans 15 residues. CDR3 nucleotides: TGTGCCAGCAGTTTCGCCGACAGAGCCAACACTGAAGCTTTCTTT. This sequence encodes CASSFADRANTEAFF.

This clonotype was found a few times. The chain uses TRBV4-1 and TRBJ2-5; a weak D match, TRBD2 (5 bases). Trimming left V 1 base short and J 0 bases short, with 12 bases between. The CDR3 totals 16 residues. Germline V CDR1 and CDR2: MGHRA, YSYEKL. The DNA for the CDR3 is TGCGCCAGCAGCCAAGGCATTAGCGCGAACCAAGAGACCCAGTACTTC. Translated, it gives CASSQGISANQETQYF.

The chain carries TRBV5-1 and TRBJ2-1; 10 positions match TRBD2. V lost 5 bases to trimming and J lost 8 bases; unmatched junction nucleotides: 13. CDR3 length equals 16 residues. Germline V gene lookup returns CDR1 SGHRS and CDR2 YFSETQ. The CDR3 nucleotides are TGCGCCAGCAGTGGGCTAGCGGGGGAGACCAGGGATGAGCAGTTCTTC. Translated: CASSGLAGETRDEQFF.

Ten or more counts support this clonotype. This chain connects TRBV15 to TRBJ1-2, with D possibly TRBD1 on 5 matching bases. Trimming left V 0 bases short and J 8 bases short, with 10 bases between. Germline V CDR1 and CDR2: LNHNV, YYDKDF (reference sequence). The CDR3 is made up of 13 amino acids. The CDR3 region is CATSRDGTWGYTF. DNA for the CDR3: TGTGCCACCAGCAGAGACGGGACTTGGGGCTACACCTTC.

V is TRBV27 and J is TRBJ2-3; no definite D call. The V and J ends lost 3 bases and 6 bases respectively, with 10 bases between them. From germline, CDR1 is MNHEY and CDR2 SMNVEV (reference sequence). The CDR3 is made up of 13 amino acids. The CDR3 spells CASSFRARDTQYF. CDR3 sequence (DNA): TGTGCCAGCAGTTTCCGGGCAAGGGATACGCAGTATTTT.

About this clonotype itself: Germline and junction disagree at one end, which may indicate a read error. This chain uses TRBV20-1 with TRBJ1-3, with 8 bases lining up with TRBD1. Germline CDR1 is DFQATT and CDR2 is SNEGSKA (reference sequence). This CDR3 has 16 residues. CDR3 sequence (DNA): TGCAGTGCTCCGGACAGGGATCGTTTTGATGGAAACACCACATATTTT. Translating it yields CSAPDRDRFDGNTTYF.

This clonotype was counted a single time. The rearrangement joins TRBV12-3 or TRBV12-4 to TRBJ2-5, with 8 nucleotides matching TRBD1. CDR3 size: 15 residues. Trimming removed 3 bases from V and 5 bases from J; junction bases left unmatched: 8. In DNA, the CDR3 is TGTGCCAGCAGTTTTTACGGTCAGGGGGCTGAGACCCAGTACTTC. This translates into CASSFYGQGAETQYF.

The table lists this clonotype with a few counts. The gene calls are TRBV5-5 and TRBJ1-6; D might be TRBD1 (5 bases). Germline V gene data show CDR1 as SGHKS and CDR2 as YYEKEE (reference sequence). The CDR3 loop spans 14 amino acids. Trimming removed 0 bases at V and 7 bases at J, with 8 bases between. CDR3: CASSLGGTNSPLHF. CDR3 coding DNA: TGTGCCAGCAGCTTGGGCGGGACCAATTCACCCCTCCACTTT. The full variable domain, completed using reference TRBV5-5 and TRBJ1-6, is DAGVTQSPTHLIKTRGQQVTLRCSPISGHKSVSWYQQVLGQGPQFIFQYYEKEERGRGNFPDRFSARQFPNYSSELNVNALLLGDSALYLCASSLGGTNSPLHFGNGTRLTVT.

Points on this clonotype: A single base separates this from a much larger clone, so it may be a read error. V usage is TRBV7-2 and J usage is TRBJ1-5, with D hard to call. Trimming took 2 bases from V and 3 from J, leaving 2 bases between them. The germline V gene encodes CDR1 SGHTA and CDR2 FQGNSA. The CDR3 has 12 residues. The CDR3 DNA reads TGTGCCAGCAGCTTAAACAATCAGCCCCAGCATTTT. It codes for CASSLNNQPQHF.

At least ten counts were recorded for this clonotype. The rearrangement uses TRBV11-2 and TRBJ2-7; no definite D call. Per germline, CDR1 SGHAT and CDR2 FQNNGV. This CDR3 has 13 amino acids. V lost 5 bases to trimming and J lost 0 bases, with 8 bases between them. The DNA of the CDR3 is TGTGCCAGCAGCCTTCAGGTCTCCTACGAGCAGTACTTC. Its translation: CASSLQVSYEQYF.

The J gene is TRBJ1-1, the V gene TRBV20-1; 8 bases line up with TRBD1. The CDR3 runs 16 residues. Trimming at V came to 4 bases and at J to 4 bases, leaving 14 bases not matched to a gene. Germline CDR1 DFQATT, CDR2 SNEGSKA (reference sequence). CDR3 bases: TGCAGTGCTATGGCCTCCGGGACAGGCAGTCGCACTGAAGCTTTCTTT. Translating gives CSAMASGTGSRTEAFF.

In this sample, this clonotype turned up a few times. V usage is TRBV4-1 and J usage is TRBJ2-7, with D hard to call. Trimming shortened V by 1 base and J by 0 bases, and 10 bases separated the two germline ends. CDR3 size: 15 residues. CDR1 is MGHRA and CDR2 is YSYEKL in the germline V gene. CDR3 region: CASSQVFTDSYEQYF. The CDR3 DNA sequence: TGCGCCAGCAGCCAAGTTTTTACGGACTCCTACGAGCAGTACTTC.

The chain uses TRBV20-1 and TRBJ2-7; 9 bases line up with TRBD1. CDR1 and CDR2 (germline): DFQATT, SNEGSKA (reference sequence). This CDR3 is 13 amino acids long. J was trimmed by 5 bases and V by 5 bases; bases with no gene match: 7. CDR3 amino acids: CSAPGTGPHEQYF. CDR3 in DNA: TGCAGTGCTCCCGGGACAGGGCCCCACGAGCAGTACTTC.

The CDR3 bases are TGTGCTAGCCTGCGGGGCGGGGAGACCCAGTACTTC. It specifies CASLRGGETQYF. The chain links TRBV12-5 to TRBJ2-5, with D possibly matching TRBD2 (6 bases). V was trimmed by 9 bases and J by 5 bases, leaving 13 bases between them. Germline V gives CDR1 LGHNT, CDR2 FRNRAP. The CDR3 is 12 amino acids. Combining the CDR3 with reference TRBV12-5 and TRBJ2-5 gives the whole variable domain DARVTQTPRHKVTEMGQEVTMRCQPILGHNTVFWYRQTMMQGLELLAYFRNRAPLDDSGMPKDRFSAEMPDATLATLKIQPSEPRDSAVYFCASLRGGETQYFGPGTRLLVL.

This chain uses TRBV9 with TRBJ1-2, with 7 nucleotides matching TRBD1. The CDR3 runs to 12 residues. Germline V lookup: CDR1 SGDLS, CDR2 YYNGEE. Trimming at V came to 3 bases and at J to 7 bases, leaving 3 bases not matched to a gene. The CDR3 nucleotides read TGTGCCAGCAGCGCGACAGGGTTTGGCTACACCTTC. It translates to CASSATGFGYTF.

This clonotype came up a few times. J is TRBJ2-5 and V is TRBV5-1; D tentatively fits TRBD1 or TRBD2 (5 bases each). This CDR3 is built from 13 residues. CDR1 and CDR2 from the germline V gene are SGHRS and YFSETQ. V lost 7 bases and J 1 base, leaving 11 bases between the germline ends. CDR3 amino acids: CASSPGPQETQYF. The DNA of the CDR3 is TGCGCCAGCTCCCCGGGACCCCAAGAGACCCAGTACTTC.

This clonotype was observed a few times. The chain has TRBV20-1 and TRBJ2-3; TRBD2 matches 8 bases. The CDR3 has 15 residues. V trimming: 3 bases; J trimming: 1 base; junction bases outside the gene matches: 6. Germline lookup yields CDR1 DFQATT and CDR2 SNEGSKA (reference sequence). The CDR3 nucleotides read TGCAGTGCTAGTATTTGGCGGGGGGGCACAGATACGCAGTATTTT. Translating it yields CSASIWRGGTDTQYF.

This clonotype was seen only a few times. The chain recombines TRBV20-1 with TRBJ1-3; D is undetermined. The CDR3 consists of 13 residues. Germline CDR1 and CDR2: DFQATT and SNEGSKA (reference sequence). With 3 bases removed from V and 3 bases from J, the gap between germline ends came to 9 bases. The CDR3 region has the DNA TGCAGTGCTAGGTCGGGCGGTGGAAACACCATATATTTT. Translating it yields CSARSGGGNTIYF.

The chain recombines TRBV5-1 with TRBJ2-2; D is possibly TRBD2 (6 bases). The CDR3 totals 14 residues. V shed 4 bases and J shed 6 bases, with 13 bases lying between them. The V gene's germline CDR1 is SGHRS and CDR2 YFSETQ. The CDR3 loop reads CASSPRTGAGELFF. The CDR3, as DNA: TGCGCCAGCAGCCCACGGACGGGGGCCGGGGAGCTGTTTTTT.

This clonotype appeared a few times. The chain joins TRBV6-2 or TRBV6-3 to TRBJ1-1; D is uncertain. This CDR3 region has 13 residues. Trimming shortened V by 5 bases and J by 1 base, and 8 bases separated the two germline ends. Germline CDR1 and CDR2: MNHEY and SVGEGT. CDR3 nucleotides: TGTGCCAGCAGTCGGAACAAGAACACTGAAGCTTTCTTT. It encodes CASSRNKNTEAFF.